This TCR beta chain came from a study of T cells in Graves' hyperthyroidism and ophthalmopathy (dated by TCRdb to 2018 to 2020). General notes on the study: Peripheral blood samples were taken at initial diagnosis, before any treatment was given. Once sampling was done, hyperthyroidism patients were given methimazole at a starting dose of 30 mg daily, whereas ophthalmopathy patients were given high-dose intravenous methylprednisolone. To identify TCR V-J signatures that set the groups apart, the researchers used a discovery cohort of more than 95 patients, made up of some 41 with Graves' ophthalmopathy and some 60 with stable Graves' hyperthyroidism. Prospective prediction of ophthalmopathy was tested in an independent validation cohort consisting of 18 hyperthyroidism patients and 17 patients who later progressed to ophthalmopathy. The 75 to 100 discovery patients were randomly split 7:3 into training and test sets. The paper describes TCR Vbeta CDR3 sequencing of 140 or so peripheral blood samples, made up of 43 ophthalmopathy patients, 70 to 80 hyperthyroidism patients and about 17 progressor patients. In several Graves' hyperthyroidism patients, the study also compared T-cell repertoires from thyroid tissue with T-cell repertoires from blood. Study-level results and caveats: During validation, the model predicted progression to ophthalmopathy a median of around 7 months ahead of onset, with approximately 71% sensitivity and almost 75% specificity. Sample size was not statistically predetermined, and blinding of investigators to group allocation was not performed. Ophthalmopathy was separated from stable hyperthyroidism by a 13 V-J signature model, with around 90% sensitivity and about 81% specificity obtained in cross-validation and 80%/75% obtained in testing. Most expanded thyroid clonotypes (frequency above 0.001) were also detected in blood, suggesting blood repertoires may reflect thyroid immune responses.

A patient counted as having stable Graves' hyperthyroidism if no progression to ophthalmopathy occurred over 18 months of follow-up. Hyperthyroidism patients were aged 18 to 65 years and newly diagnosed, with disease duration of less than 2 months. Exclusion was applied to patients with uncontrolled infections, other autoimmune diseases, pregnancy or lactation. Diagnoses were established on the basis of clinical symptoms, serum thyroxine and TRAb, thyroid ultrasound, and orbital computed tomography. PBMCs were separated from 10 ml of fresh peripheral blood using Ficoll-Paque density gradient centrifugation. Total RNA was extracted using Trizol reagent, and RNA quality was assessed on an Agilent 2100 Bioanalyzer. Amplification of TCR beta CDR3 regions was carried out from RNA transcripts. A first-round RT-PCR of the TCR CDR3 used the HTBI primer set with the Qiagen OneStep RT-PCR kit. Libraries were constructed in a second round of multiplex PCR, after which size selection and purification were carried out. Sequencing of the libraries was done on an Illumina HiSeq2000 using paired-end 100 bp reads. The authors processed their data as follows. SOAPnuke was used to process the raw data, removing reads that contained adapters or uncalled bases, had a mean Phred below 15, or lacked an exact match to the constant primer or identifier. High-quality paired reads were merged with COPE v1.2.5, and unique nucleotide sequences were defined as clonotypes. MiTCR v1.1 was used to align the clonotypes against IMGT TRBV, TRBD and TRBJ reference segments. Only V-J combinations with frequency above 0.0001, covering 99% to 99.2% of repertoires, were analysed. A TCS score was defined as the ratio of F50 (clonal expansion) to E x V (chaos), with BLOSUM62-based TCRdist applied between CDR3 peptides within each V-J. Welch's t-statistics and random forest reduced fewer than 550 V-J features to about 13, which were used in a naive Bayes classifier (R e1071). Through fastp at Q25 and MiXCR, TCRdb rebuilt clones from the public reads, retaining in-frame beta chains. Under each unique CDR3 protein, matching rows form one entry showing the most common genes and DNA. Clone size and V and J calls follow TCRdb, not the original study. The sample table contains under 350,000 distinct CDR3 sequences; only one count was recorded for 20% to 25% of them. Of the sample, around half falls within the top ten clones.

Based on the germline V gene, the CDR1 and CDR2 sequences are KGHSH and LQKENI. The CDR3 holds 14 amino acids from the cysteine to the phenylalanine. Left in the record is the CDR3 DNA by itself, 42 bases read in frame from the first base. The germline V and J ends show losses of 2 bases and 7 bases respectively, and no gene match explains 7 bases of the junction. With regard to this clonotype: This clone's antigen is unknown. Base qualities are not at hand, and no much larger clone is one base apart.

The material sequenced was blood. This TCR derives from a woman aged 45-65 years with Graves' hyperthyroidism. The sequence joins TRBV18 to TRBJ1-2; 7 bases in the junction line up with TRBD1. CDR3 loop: CASSPSSRGIGYTF. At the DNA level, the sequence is TGTGCCAGCTCACCATCTAGCAGGGGGATTGGCTACACCTTC.